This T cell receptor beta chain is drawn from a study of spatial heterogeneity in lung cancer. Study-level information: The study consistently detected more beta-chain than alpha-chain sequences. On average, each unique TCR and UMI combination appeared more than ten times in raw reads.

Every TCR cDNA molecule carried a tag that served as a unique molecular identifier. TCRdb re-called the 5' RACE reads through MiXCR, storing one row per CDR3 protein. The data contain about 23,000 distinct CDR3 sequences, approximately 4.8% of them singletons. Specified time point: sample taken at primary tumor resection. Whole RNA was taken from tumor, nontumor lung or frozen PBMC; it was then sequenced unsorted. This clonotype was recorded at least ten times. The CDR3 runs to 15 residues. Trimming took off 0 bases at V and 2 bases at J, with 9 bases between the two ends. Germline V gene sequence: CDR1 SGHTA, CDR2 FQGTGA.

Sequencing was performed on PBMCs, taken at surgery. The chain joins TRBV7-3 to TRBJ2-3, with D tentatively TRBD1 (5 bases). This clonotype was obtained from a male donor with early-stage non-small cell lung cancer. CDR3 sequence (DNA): TGTGCCAGCAGCTTAACTGGGGCTGACACAGATACGCAGTATTTT. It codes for CASSLTGADTDTQYF.